This is a list of T cell receptor beta chains from one sample in a study of spatial heterogeneity in lung cancer. Via MiXCR, TCRdb re-called the 5' RACE reads, giving one row per CDR3 protein. The sample lists tens of thousands of distinct CDR3 sequences, 5% to 6.5% occurring once. Sequenced material: PBMCs, taken at follow-up. These receptors were obtained from a female donor with early-stage non-small cell lung cancer. Each CDR3 is given with its conserved first and last residue. The D gene is left open where the match is weak. Clone size is shown for a subset of rows, as once, few, many or a class of expanded clone.

J: TRBJ2-3; D: -; size: many; V: TRBV12-3/TRBV12-4; DNA: TGTGCCAGCACCGCGCGCGGGGATACGCAGTATTTT; CDR3: CASTARGDTQYF
J: TRBJ2-7; D: -; size: -; V: TRBV11-2; DNA: TGTGCCAGCAGCTTAGAGGATGCCAGGGATTTC; CDR3: CASSLEDARDF
J: TRBJ2-5; D: -; size: many; V: TRBV7-7; DNA: TGTGCCAGCAGCAAAAAACTCGGGGGCCAAGAGACCCAGTACTTC; CDR3: CASSKKLGGQETQYF
J: TRBJ1-2; D: TRBD1; size: many; V: TRBV20-1; DNA: TGCAGTGCTAGTGGGGACAGGGTAGGCTATGGCTACACCTTC; CDR3: CSASGDRVGYGYTF
J: TRBJ1-1; D: -; size: many; V: TRBV9; DNA: TGTGCCAGCAGCATGGACGGCCTCATGAACACTGAAGCTTTCTTT; CDR3: CASSMDGLMNTEAFF
J: TRBJ2-4; D: TRBD1; size: -; V: TRBV4-3; DNA: TGCGCCAGCAGCCAAGATGTGGGACAGGGGAAAAACATTCAGTACTTC; CDR3: CASSQDVGQGKNIQYF
J: TRBJ1-5; D: -; size: many; V: TRBV7-8; DNA: TGTGCCAGCACTCACTCTGCTGGGGCCAATCAGCCCCAGCATTTT; CDR3: CASTHSAGANQPQHF
J: TRBJ1-1; D: -; size: many; V: TRBV6-5; DNA: TGTGCCAGCAAAGTTCTCGATTTACAGGGTTCTGAAGCTTTCTTT; CDR3: CASKVLDLQGSEAFF
J: TRBJ2-7; D: -; size: many; V: TRBV6-2/TRBV6-3; DNA: TGTGCCAGCAGCCGGGACGAGGGATCCTACGAGCAGTACTTC; CDR3: CASSRDEGSYEQYF
J: TRBJ2-3; D: TRBD1; size: many; V: TRBV7-9; DNA: TGTGCCAGCAGCTTTACAGGGGCCGCAGATACGCAGTATTTT; CDR3: CASSFTGAADTQYF
J: TRBJ1-5; D: -; size: many; V: TRBV19; DNA: TGTGCCAGTAGTCCCCCCGGGAACAGCCAGCCCCAGCATTTT; CDR3: CASSPPGNSQPQHF
J: TRBJ2-7; D: -; size: many; V: TRBV3-1; DNA: TGTGCCAGCAGCCAGATCGGATACGAGCAGTACTTC; CDR3: CASSQIGYEQYF
J: TRBJ2-2; D: TRBD2; size: many; V: TRBV3-1; DNA: TGTGCCAGCAGCCAAGGGACTAGCGGGAGGCACGGGGAGCTGTTTTTT; CDR3: CASSQGTSGRHGELFF
J: TRBJ2-1; D: TRBD2; size: many; V: TRBV4-2; DNA: TGTGCCAGCAGCCAAGGAGGGGCTAGCGGAGCGCAGTCTAATGAGCAGTTCTTC; CDR3: CASSQGGASGAQSNEQFF
J: TRBJ1-5; D: TRBD1; size: many; V: TRBV5-1; DNA: TGCGCCAGCAGCTTGACAGGGGGTTGGAATCAGCCCCAGCATTTT; CDR3: CASSLTGGWNQPQHF
J: TRBJ2-2; D: -; size: -; V: TRBV3-1; DNA: TGTGCCAGCAGCCAAGATCCAAACACCGGGGAGCTGTTTTTT; CDR3: CASSQDPNTGELFF
J: TRBJ2-1; D: -; size: few; V: TRBV28; DNA: TGTGCCAGCAGTTCGGGGGGACATAAGCCCTTCAATGAGCAGTTCTTC; CDR3: CASSSGGHKPFNEQFF
J: TRBJ2-1; D: -; size: many; V: TRBV12-3/TRBV12-4; DNA: TGTGCCAGCAGTTTAGAACCGGGCCCCTACAATGAGCAGTTCTTC; CDR3: CASSLEPGPYNEQFF
J: TRBJ2-4; D: -; size: many; V: TRBV6-2/TRBV6-3; DNA: TGTGCCAGCAGTTCCCGGGGAGCCAAAAACATTCAGTACTTC; CDR3: CASSSRGAKNIQYF
J: TRBJ2-1; D: TRBD1; size: many; V: TRBV29-1; DNA: TGCAGCGTTGGGGAGACAGGGAACAATGAGCAGTTCTTC; CDR3: CSVGETGNNEQFF
J: TRBJ2-2; D: -; size: many; V: TRBV5-1; DNA: TGCGCCAGCAGCCTCGGACAAATTAACACCGGGGAGCTGTTTTTT; CDR3: CASSLGQINTGELFF
J: TRBJ2-7; D: -; size: many; V: TRBV28; DNA: TGTGCCAGCAGTTTAGCTGGACAGAGCTCCTACGAGCAGTACTTC; CDR3: CASSLAGQSSYEQYF